These T cell receptor beta chains were read from a single sample in a study of cytomegalovirus exposure and HLA in healthy donors. Sequencing used immunoSEQ multiplex PCR; TCRdb keeps in-frame clones, though not all of them. This table holds about 170,000 clones, 82% found once. The source material was PBMCs. These receptors were obtained from a male donor in good health and CMV-seronegative. Both conserved end residues are part of each CDR3. D genes are given only for firm matches. Part of the rows lack a size; the others show once, few, many or a class for expanded clones.

>TRBV10-3|TRBJ2-7|-|-
CAISLGDSSYEQYF
TGTGCCATCAGCTTAGGGGATTCCTCCTACGAGCAGTACTTC
>TRBV19|TRBJ2-1|TRBD2|-
CASTSGRPQQFF
TGTGCCAGTACTAGCGGGAGGCCACAGCAGTTCTTC
>TRBV19|TRBJ2-3|-|-
CASSIKPRGRDTQYF
TGTGCCAGTAGTATAAAGCCCAGGGGCAGGGATACGCAGTATTTT
>TRBV11-2|TRBJ2-5|-|once
CASRWTILSETQYF
TGTGCCAGCAGATGGACAATCCTATCAGAGACCCAGTACTTC
>TRBV25-1|TRBJ1-2|TRBD1|-
CASSDSPTGRYGYTF
TGTGCCAGCAGTGACTCCCCGACAGGGCGCTATGGCTACACCTTC
>TRBV11-2|TRBJ2-3|TRBD2|-
CASSFVSGGTDTQYF
TGTGCCAGCAGCTTCGTGAGCGGGGGCACAGATACGCAGTATTTT
>TRBV4-1|TRBJ2-7|TRBD1|-
CASSYPGTGVYEQYF
TGCGCCAGCAGCTACCCCGGGACAGGGGTCTACGAGCAGTACTTC
>TRBV19|TRBJ1-3|-|-
CASRLSSGNTIYF
TGTGCCAGTAGACTAAGCTCTGGAAACACCATATATTTT
>TRBV27|TRBJ2-1|-|-
CASSLFSGAHNEQFF
TGTGCCAGCAGTTTATTTTCAGGGGCGCACAATGAGCAGTTCTTC
>TRBV29-1|TRBJ1-2|TRBD1|-
CSVEAITTGYGYTF
TGCAGCGTTGAAGCAATAACGACAGGGTATGGCTACACCTTC
>TRBV9|TRBJ1-4|-|-
CASSVGRRGMDEKLFF
TGTGCCAGCAGCGTAGGGAGGAGGGGAATGGATGAAAAACTGTTTTTT
>TRBV25-1|TRBJ1-4|-|once
CASSETSRGWEKLFF
TGTGCCAGCAGTGAGACTTCAAGGGGTTGGGAAAAACTGTTTTTT
>TRBV5-1|TRBJ1-2|-|-
CASSLDSSLGGYTF
TGCGCCAGCAGCTTGGACAGTAGTTTGGGTGGCTACACCTTC
>TRBV5-4|TRBJ2-7|TRBD1|-
CASSQPAGTGASYEQYF
TGTGCCAGCAGCCAACCGGCAGGGACAGGGGCGTCCTACGAGCAGTACTTC
>TRBV2|TRBJ1-2|-|-
CATSLPGIVGGYTF
TGTGCCACCTCACTGCCGGGTATCGTTGGTGGCTACACCTTC
>TRBV10-3|TRBJ2-3|TRBD2|-
CASGRGGSTDTQYF
TGTGCCTCAGGTCGGGGGGGAAGCACAGATACGCAGTATTTT
>TRBV28|TRBJ1-1|-|-
CASSFGEGLNTEAFF
TGTGCCAGCAGCTTCGGCGAGGGTTTGAACACTGAAGCTTTCTTT
>TRBV5-6|TRBJ1-1|TRBD1|-
CASSPLVGQGALEAFF
TGTGCCAGCAGCCCGCTGGTGGGACAGGGGGCCCTTGAAGCTTTCTTT
>TRBV21-1|TRBJ2-1|-|-
CASSKKSQPQGNEQFF
TGTGCCAGCAGCAAAAAATCTCAGCCTCAGGGTAATGAGCAGTTCTTC
>TRBV7-9|TRBJ2-5|-|-
CASSTTSTGQPQPETQYF
TGTGCCAGCAGCACAACCTCAACCGGACAGCCCCAGCCAGAGACCCAGTACTTC
>TRBV28|TRBJ1-1|TRBD1|-
CASSLQGASTEAFF
TGTGCCAGCAGTTTACAGGGGGCTAGCACTGAAGCTTTCTTT
>TRBV5-5|TRBJ1-2|TRBD1|-
CASSPFPGQGAGDYGYTF
TGTGCCAGCAGCCCTTTTCCGGGACAGGGGGCCGGGGACTATGGCTACACCTTC
>TRBV30|TRBJ2-5|-|-
CAWSVLAETQYF
TGTGCCTGGAGTGTACTAGCCGAGACCCAGTACTTC
>TRBV7-6|TRBJ2-5|-|-
CASSPGGATQETQYF
TGTGCCAGCAGCCCCGGCGGGGCGACCCAAGAGACCCAGTACTTC
>TRBV19|TRBJ1-4|-|-
CATGTTGGEKLFF
TGTGCCACCGGGACAACCGGAGGTGAAAAACTGTTTTTT
>TRBV10-2|TRBJ2-5|TRBD2|-
CASIQLAGGPGETQYF
TGCGCCAGCATTCAACTAGCGGGGGGGCCAGGAGAGACCCAGTACTTC
>TRBV14|TRBJ1-1|-|once
CASSQVAGNTEAFF
TGTGCCAGCAGCCAAGTGGCGGGGAACACTGAAGCTTTCTTT
>TRBV6-5|TRBJ2-7|-|-
CASSYSFQGGFGEQYF
TGTGCCAGCAGTTACTCTTTCCAGGGTGGGTTTGGCGAGCAGTACTTC
>TRBV6-5|TRBJ2-7|TRBD2|-
CASSDSSGPYEQYF
TGTGCCAGCAGCGATTCTAGCGGGCCCTACGAGCAGTACTTC
>TRBV15|TRBJ1-5|TRBD1|-
CATSRDRGTGQPQHF
TGTGCCACCAGCAGAGATCGTGGGACAGGGCAGCCCCAGCATTTT
>TRBV6-5|TRBJ2-1|-|-
CASSNRQRVNNEQFF
TGTGCCAGCAGTAACCGACAGAGAGTTAACAATGAGCAGTTCTTC
>TRBV2|TRBJ2-1|-|-
CAKTPAATYNEQFF
TGTGCAAAAACCCCCGCAGCGACCTACAATGAGCAGTTCTTC
>TRBV28|TRBJ1-3|-|few
CASSLSFPVSGNTIYF
TGTGCCAGCAGTTTGAGTTTTCCGGTATCTGGAAACACCATATATTTT
>TRBV7-9|TRBJ2-7|TRBD1|-
CASGQGGVEQYF
TGTGCCAGCGGACAGGGGGGTGTCGAGCAGTACTTC
>TRBV7-9|TRBJ1-2|TRBD1|-
CASSSGQGPDNYGYTF
TGTGCCAGCAGCTCGGGACAGGGGCCCGATAACTATGGCTACACCTTC
>TRBV5-1|TRBJ2-3|-|-
CASSLRDLGTDTQYF
TGCGCCAGCAGCTTAAGGGACTTGGGCACAGATACGCAGTATTTT
>TRBV5-4|TRBJ1-4|TRBD1|-
CASSLMGQGAEKLFF
TGTGCCAGCAGCTTGATGGGACAGGGGGCTGAAAAACTGTTTTTT
>TRBV5-1|TRBJ2-7|TRBD2|-
CASSPQTSGRRFEQYF
TGCGCCAGCAGCCCTCAGACTAGCGGGAGAAGGTTCGAGCAGTACTTC
>TRBV7-3|TRBJ2-7|-|-
CASSLSTGYEQYF
TGTGCCAGCAGCTTAAGTACAGGGTACGAGCAGTACTTC
>TRBV5-1|TRBJ2-1|TRBD1|once
CASSYGPGQGYEQFF
TGCGCCAGCAGCTATGGACCGGGACAGGGTTATGAGCAGTTCTTC
>TRBV5-1|TRBJ2-5|-|-
CASSLTAQETQYF
TGCGCCAGCAGCTTGACAGCCCAAGAGACCCAGTACTTC
>TRBV27|TRBJ1-5|-|-
CASSLSRGLSNQPQHF
TGTGCCAGCAGTCTCTCTCGAGGGCTTAGCAATCAGCCCCAGCATTTT
>TRBV30|TRBJ2-7|TRBD1|few
CAWSHRDSKRHEQYF
TGTGCCTGGAGTCACCGGGACAGTAAAAGGCACGAGCAGTACTTC
>TRBV5-4|TRBJ2-7|TRBD2|-
CASSFSGRSSYEQYF
TGTGCCAGCAGTTTTAGCGGGAGAAGCTCCTACGAGCAGTACTTC
>TRBV6-6|TRBJ1-5|-|-
CASNTRGFGGQPQHF
TGTGCCAGCAACACACGGGGGTTTGGTGGTCAGCCCCAGCATTTT
>TRBV7-9|TRBJ2-1|-|-
CASSRRELYNEQFF
TGTGCCAGCAGTCGGCGGGAATTGTACAATGAGCAGTTCTTC
>TRBV5-4|TRBJ1-5|-|-
CASSLASAGHQPQHF
TGTGCCAGCAGCTTGGCCTCAGCAGGGCACCAGCCCCAGCATTTT
>TRBV7-2|TRBJ2-2|TRBD1|-
CASSLDRRNTGELFF
TGTGCCAGCAGCTTGGACAGGAGGAACACCGGGGAGCTGTTTTTT
>TRBV7-9|TRBJ1-1|-|-
CSSSPPVAEDTEAFF
TGTTCCAGCAGCCCACCAGTGGCGGAGGACACTGAAGCTTTCTTT
>TRBV7-8|TRBJ1-2|-|-
CASSLARDYGCTF
TGTGCCAGCAGCTTAGCCCGGGACTATGGCTGCACCTTC
>TRBV4-2|TRBJ2-1|TRBD2|-
CASSPQLAGNYNEQFF
TGTGCCAGCAGCCCCCAACTAGCGGGGAACTACAATGAGCAGTTCTTC